Given below is one TCR beta chain in context. Reverse transcription of roughly 0.5 to 1 ug RNA was carried out with random hexamers. TCRdb re-called the immunoSEQ multiplex PCR reads with MiXCR, one entry per CDR3 protein. This table has around 270,000 distinct CDR3 sequences, 75% to 85% appearing once. The CDR3 consists of 14 residues. CDR1 is DFQATT and CDR2 is SNEGSKA in the germline V gene (reference sequence). Trimming removed 7 bases from V and 0 bases from J; junction bases left unmatched: 4. This record belongs to a study of CD8 T cells in Susac syndrome. High-throughput TCR beta sequencing covered peripheral CD8+ and CD4+ T cells.

Sequenced: CD8+ T cells from PBMCs. The genes are TRBV20-1 and TRBJ2-1; TRBD2 matches at 9 bases. The sequence derives from a human donor with multiple sclerosis. The CDR3 protein is CSGLAGNSYNEQFF. The CDR3, as DNA: TGCAGTGGCCTAGCGGGGAACTCCTACAATGAGCAGTTCTTC.